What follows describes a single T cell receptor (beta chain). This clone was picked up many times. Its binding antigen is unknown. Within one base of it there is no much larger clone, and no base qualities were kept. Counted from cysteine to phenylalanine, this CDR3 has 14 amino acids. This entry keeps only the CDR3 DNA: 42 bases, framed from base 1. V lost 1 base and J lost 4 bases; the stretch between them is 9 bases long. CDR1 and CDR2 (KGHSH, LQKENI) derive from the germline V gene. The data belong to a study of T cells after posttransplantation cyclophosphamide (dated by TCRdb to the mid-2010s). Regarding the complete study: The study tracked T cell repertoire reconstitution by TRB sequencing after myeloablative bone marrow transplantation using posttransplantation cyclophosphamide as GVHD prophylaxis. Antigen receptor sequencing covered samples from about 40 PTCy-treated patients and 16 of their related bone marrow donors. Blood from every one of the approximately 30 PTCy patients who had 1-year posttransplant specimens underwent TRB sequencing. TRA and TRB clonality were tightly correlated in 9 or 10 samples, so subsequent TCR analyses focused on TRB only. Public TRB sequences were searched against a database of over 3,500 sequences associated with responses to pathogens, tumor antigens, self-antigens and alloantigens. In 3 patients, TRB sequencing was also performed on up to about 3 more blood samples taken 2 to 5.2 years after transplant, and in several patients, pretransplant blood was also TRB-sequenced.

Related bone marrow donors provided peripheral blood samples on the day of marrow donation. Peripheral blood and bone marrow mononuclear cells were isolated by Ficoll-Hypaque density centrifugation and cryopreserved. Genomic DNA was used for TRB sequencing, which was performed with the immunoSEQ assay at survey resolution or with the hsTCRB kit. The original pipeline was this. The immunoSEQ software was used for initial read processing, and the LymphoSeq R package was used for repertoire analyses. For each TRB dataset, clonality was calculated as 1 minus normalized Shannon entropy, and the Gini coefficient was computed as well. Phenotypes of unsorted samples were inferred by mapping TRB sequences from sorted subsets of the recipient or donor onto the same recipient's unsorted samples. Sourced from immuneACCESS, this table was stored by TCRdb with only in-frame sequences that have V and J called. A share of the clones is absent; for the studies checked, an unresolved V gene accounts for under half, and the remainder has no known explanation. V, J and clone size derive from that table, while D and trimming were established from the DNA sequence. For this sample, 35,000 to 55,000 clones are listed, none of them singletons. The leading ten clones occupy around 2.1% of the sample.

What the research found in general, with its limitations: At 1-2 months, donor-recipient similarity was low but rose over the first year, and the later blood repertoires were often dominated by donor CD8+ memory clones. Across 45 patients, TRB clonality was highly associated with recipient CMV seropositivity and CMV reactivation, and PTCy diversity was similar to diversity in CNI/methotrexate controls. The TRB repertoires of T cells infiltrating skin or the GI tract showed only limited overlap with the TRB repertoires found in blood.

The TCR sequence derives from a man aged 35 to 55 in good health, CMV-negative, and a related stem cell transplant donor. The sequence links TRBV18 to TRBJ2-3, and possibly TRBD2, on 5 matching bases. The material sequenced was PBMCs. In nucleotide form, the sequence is TGTGCCAGCTCACCACTGGGCGGGTCAGATACGCAGTATTTT. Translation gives CASSPLGGSDTQYF.